Listed here is a single TCR beta chain. MiXCR, applied by TCRdb to the RT-PCR reads, yields one record per CDR3 protein. In the table there are roughly 960,000 distinct CDR3 sequences, roughly 17% of which are singletons. V trimming: 0 bases; J trimming: 4 bases; junction bases outside the gene matches: 6. CDR1 LNHNV and CDR2 YYDKDF come from the germline V gene (reference sequence). The CDR3 totals 16 residues. This sample was taken from a study of patients and donors after allogeneic stem cell transplantation. The chain employs TRBV15 and TRBJ2-1, with 7 bases identical to TRBD1. This TCR derives from a human donor who was either an allogeneic HSCT recipient or a stem cell or donor lymphocyte infusion donor (not recorded which). It is not recorded whose cells these are; they may come from a transplant donor. Sequencing was performed on blood, either unsorted or a sorted T cell fraction (not recorded which). In DNA, the CDR3 is TGTGCCACCAGCAGAGATCGGCCAGGGGGATACAATGAGCAGTTCTTC. Its translation is CATSRDRPGGYNEQFF.